These T cell receptor beta chains were read from a single sample in a study of T cells in localized non-small cell lung cancer. Some clones are missing from TCRdb's copy, which holds only in-frame ones; the method was immunoSEQ multiplex PCR. The sample shows about 34,000 clones, just over 90% of them seen only once. Here the sequenced sample was peripheral blood, taken before any cancer treatment. The source of these receptors is a female donor over 55 with stage I lung adenocarcinoma. CDR3s include the opening cysteine and the closing phenylalanine or tryptophan. A D gene is named only where the DNA matches it firmly. Clone size appears in some rows only: once, few, many, or a class for an expanded clone.

TRBJ1-4	NA	15	TRBV6-5	TRBD1	TGTGCCAGCAGTAGAGGGGGCGCAACTAATGAAAAACTGTTTTTT	CASSRGGATNEKLFF
TRBJ2-2	NA	16	TRBV7-2	TRBD1	TGTGCCAGCAGTCGTTTAACAGGGGGCGGGTCCGGGGAGCTGTTTTTT	CASSRLTGGGSGELFF
TRBJ1-5	NA	14	TRBV7-3	TRBD1	TGTGCCAGCAGCCCAGACAGGGGCAATCAGCCCCAGCATTTT	CASSPDRGNQPQHF
TRBJ2-5	NA	16	TRBV7-8	TRBD1	TGTGCCAGCAGCGAGCGACAGGGGGCGCGGCGAGAGACCCAGTACTTC	CASSERQGARRETQYF
TRBJ1-2	few	15	TRBV13	NA	TGTGCCAGCAGCTCCCTTGGGCGGGAGGACTATGGCTACACCTTC	CASSSLGREDYGYTF
TRBJ2-7	NA	14	TRBV7-3	TRBD1	TGTGCCAGCAGCACCCGACAGGGCTTTAAAGAGCAGTACTTC	CASSTRQGFKEQYF
TRBJ1-2	NA	13	TRBV2	NA	TGTGCCAGCAGTGATGAGTTTGGGAGGAGCTACACCTTC	CASSDEFGRSYTF
TRBJ1-5	NA	14	TRBV7-9	NA	TGTGCCAGCAGTCAGGCGGAGGGGAATCAGCCCCAGCATTTT	CASSQAEGNQPQHF
TRBJ1-1	NA	15	TRBV19	NA	TGTGCCAGTAGTTCCGACAGCCTAGGGAACACTGAAGCTTTCTTT	CASSSDSLGNTEAFF
TRBJ2-1	NA	16	TRBV9	NA	TGTGCCAGCAGCGTAGCCTCTCGGCGCAGCTACAATGAGCAGTTCTTC	CASSVASRRSYNEQFF
TRBJ2-1	NA	15	TRBV10-1	NA	TGCGCCAGCAGTAAGACGGGGACCTACTACAATGAGCAGTTCTTC	CASSKTGTYYNEQFF
TRBJ1-1	NA	13	TRBV18	NA	TGTGCCAGCTCACCAACAGAGAACACTGAAGCTTTCTTT	CASSPTENTEAFF
TRBJ2-1	NA	16	TRBV10-3	TRBD2	TGTGCCATCACCAATTTACTAGCGGGCCAGGAAAGTGAGCAGTTCTTC	CAITNLLAGQESEQFF
TRBJ2-7	NA	12	TRBV6-5	NA	TGTGCCAGCAGCCCCGGGTCCTACGAGCAGTACTTC	CASSPGSYEQYF
TRBJ2-2	once	15	TRBV2	TRBD2	TGTGCCAGCAGTGAAAAGCGGGGGGGCACCGGGGAGCTGTTTTTT	CASSEKRGGTGELFF
TRBJ1-6	NA	17	TRBV7-2	NA	TGTGCCAGCAGCAAAGGCGGGGGGCGCGGGTATAATTCACCCCTCCACTTT	CASSKGGGRGYNSPLHF